This TCR beta chain was observed in a study of CD8+ T cells in alopecia areata. In the study overall: Treated patients received oral tofacitinib, 5 to 10 mg twice daily. A 6-month period off drug followed tofacitinib, which lasted 6 to 18 months.

RNA, once extracted, was reverse transcribed into cDNA for use as the sequencing template. The data were produced by immunoSEQ multiplex PCR, yet TCRdb's version contains in-frame clones alone and is incomplete. The sample consists of about 120,000 clones, more than 30% of them appearing once. This clone occurred a few times. Its specificity is unknown. Germline V CDR1 and CDR2: SQVTM, ANQGSEA. The CDR3 has 16 residues. J gave up 5 bases and V 3 bases, and 10 bases lay outside the gene matches. Study-level results: Lesional scalp, especially alopecia totalis/universalis, showed higher clonality than normal scalp. Among patients, TCR sharing was less clear than in mice, a difference possibly due in part to HLA diversity in the patient population.

This receptor was obtained from a human donor with alopecia areata. This chain connects TRBV29-1 to TRBJ2-5, with 12 bases identical to TRBD2. Sequenced input: CD4+ T cells sorted from blood. This CDR3 reads CSVEGLAGGPRETQYF. In nucleotides, the CDR3 is TGCAGCGTTGAGGGGCTAGCGGGAGGGCCGAGGGAGACCCAGTACTTC.